The subject of this entry is one TCR beta chain. The V gene end was trimmed by 3 bases and the J gene end by 1 base; junction bases not matched to a gene: 13. This CDR3 spans 18 amino acids. Germline V gives CDR1 LGHNA, CDR2 YSLEER. The data derive from a study of blood T cell repertoires in COVID-19. In the study overall: PBMCs, B-cell-depleted T cells, or T cells provided the cDNA or gDNA that made up the material.

Some clones are missing from TCRdb's copy, which holds only in-frame ones; the method was immunoSEQ multiplex PCR. The sample contains more than 100,000 clones, around 78% of which appear only once. J is TRBJ2-7 and V is TRBV4-3; 9 bases map to TRBD1. Material for sequencing was peripheral blood. The receptor was derived from a man aged 65 to 79 with acute or convalescent COVID-19. CDR3 DNA sequence: TGCGCCAGCAGCCACCAACTCCCGGGACAGGGATTTTCCTACGAGCAGTACTTC. Its translation is CASSHQLPGQGFSYEQYF.